This TCR beta chain was retrieved from a study of PD-L1 blockade in urothelial cancer. Study background: Men with urothelial cancer arising in the bladder made up about 90% of the roughly 29 patients. A median of approximately 1,400 T cells was obtained from tumor samples.

This CDR3 spans 18 amino acids. CDR1 and CDR2 from the germline V gene are MDHEN and SYDVKM. With V trimmed by 6 bases and J by 5 bases, 20 bases remained unmatched. This clone has only one observation. Enrolled patients showed locally advanced or metastatic urothelial carcinoma. Scientists quantified FFPE tumor DNA, relying on amplified housekeeping genes. Method: immunoSEQ multiplex PCR; TCRdb's copy keeps in-frame clones and lacks some. The table has fewer than 45,000 clones, roughly 36% seen once. The chain carries TRBV28 and TRBJ2-5, with 8 nucleotides matching TRBD1. The receptor comes from a man between 60 and 75 years old with urothelial cancer. Sequencing used tumor tissue, obtained before atezolizumab (anti-PD-L1) treatment. CDR3 bases: TGTGCCAGCAGCTTAGGGGGCCTCGGACAGGGAGGACGGGAGACCCAGTACTTC. As protein: CASSLGGLGQGGRETQYF.